The clone carrying this TCR beta chain was counted between two and nine times. The antigen is undetermined. Individuals selected for sequencing had exhibited CD8+CD57+ cell expansion on flow cytometry. V was cut by 3 bases and J by 2 bases, with 5 bases left in between. CDR1 and CDR2 (germline): SGHTA, FQGNSA. The CDR3 is made up of 13 amino acids. The data were obtained in a study of CD8+CD57+ T cells in acquired aplastic anemia. The study's findings and limits: About 30 CD8+ CDR3 sequences occurred in both the patients and the controls.

The TCR beta profiling, which covered VDJ combination and CDR3 sequence, was carried out using genomic DNA as the template. TCRdb re-derived calls from the reads in MiXCR, one entry per CDR3 protein. The table shows 200,000 to 250,000 distinct CDR3 sequences, with less than 75% occurring only once. The receptor was isolated from a human donor with aplastic anemia. The sequencing sample was made of sorted CD4+, CD8+, or CD8+CD57+ T cells (not recorded which) from PBMCs. This chain links TRBV7-2 with TRBJ1-3, with a tentative D call TRBD1 (5 bases). CDR3 DNA: TGTGCCAGCAGCTTGGACACTGGAAACACCATATATTTT. Its translation: CASSLDTGNTIYF.